This T cell receptor (beta chain) is from a study of spatial heterogeneity in lung cancer. Study context: The study consistently detected more beta-chain than alpha-chain sequences.

CDR3 length: 14 amino acids. Per germline, CDR1 MNHEY and CDR2 SMNVEV (reference sequence). Trimming stripped 0 bases from V and 1 base from J, with 6 bases between. A single record per CDR3 protein comes from TCRdb applying MiXCR to the 5' RACE reads. The sample shows some 6,200 distinct CDR3 sequences, 11% to 15% of them seen only once. The sample's time point: sample taken at primary tumor resection. By share, this clonotype ranks as medium-sized. The antigen remains unidentified. Points from the study as a whole: Counts that tracked tumor mutation counts were those of expanded intratumoral alpha and beta TCRs.

The starting material was lung tumor tissue, obtained at surgery. The chain employs TRBV27 and TRBJ1-1; D gene unclear. This TCR was recovered from a male donor with early-stage non-small cell lung cancer. CDR3 in DNA: TGTGCCAGCAGTTTATCGGAGTGGAACACTGAAGCTTTCTTT. Translated, it gives CASSLSEWNTEAFF.